This T cell receptor (beta chain) was recorded in a study of beta chain features in type 1 diabetes. As every portion of the isolated RNA was reverse transcribed, the sequencing read expressed TCRB transcripts. Each sample of naive, central memory or regulatory T cells had, on average, about 3.6 million reads. This table comes from immunoSEQ multiplex PCR, and its TCRdb copy is limited to in-frame clones, with some not included. The table includes tens of thousands of clones, under 75% detected once. On this clone: Its target is unknown.

Purity of each sorted population was above 95%. The CDR3 runs to 18 residues. The germline V gene encodes CDR1 SNHLY and CDR2 FYNNEI. V lost 4 bases to trimming and J lost 2 bases; unmatched junction nucleotides: 15. Findings of the study overall: A moderate, significant TCRB CDR3 shortening appeared in type 1 diabetes across four CD4+ subsets. A PCR bias possibly favoring shorter templates would apply equally to patients and controls.

The rearrangement uses TRBV2 and TRBJ2-3; 7 bases are shared with TRBD2. This receptor was taken from a man between 18 and 29 years old with type 1 diabetes. The sequenced sample consisted of Tregs from blood. The CDR3 region is CASSVPTVASGNTDTQYF. The CDR3 coding sequence is TGTGCCAGCAGTGTCCCAACCGTGGCTAGCGGAAACACAGATACGCAGTATTTT.